These 24 T cell receptor beta chains were sequenced from one sample in a study of T cell responses to AZD1222 COVID-19 vaccine. TCRdb keeps only in-frame clones here, not all; method: immunoSEQ multiplex PCR. Here the sample spans more than 95,000 clones, approximately 86% being singletons. The starting material was peripheral blood, obtained 28 days after the second AZD1222 dose. The receptor source for this set is an adult who received the AZD1222 COVID-19 vaccine.

This clone was seen once. The CDR3 here is CATSRDLAGSFYEQYF. The CDR3 DNA is TGTGCCACCAGCAGAGACCTAGCGGGGTCTTTCTACGAGCAGTACTTC. This chain joins TRBV15 and TRBJ2-7; 9 nucleotides agree with TRBD2. The ends lost 0 bases at V and 3 bases at J; junction bases unmatched: 6. The CDR3 loop spans 16 amino acids. Germline V gene data show CDR1 as LNHNV and CDR2 as YYDKDF (reference sequence).

The rearrangement uses TRBV5-1 and TRBJ1-2; D is unclear. Germline CDR1 reads SGHRS; CDR2 reads YFSETQ. The CDR3 has 13 residues. V shed 6 bases and J shed 1 base, with 10 bases lying between them. In DNA, the CDR3 is TGCGCCAGCACCCCGGGAAGTAACTATGGCTACACCTTC. Its protein is CASTPGSNYGYTF.

The V and J genes are TRBV10-3 and TRBJ1-1; no clear D gene. The CDR3 spans 14 residues. Germline V gene data show CDR1 as ENHRY and CDR2 as SYGVKD. Between the trimmed V and J ends, which lost 2 bases and 0 bases, there was a span of 7 bases. CDR3 DNA: TGTGCCATCAGTGAGGGTTTAATGAACACTGAAGCTTTCTTT. This encodes CAISEGLMNTEAFF.

The chain carries TRBV6-2 or TRBV6-3 and TRBJ2-3; D gene ambiguous. Germline CDR1 MNHEY, CDR2 SVGEGT. Deletions cut 2 bases from V and 4 bases from J, with 4 bases between. CDR3 length: 12 residues. The CDR3 loop reads CASSYRPDTQYF. CDR3 in DNA: TGTGCCAGCAGTTACAGACCAGATACGCAGTATTTT.

The V and J genes are TRBV19 and TRBJ2-3; 8 positions agree with TRBD2. J was trimmed by 10 bases and V by 6 bases; bases with no gene match: 15. Germline V gives CDR1 LNHDA, CDR2 SQIVND (reference sequence). The CDR3 runs 15 residues. The CDR3 sequence is CASRAGGARLTAQYF. Written as DNA, the CDR3 is TGTGCCAGTAGGGCCGGGGGGGCCCGACTTACTGCGCAGTATTTT.

J is TRBJ1-2 and V is TRBV3-1 (or the pseudogene TRBV3-2); D is perhaps TRBD1 (6 bases). CDR1 and CDR2 (germline): LGHDT, YNNKEL (reference sequence). The CDR3 runs to 17 residues. V was shortened by 1 base and J by 0 bases, with 15 bases between the two germline ends. Here the CDR3 DNA reads TGTGCCAGCAGCCAAGTAGTGGGGGCTCTAACTAACTATGGCTACACCTTC. Translating it yields CASSQVVGALTNYGYTF.

The V call is TRBV20-1, the J call TRBJ2-1, with D perhaps TRBD2 (5 bases). Germline CDR1 and CDR2: DFQATT and SNEGSKA (reference sequence). V lost 3 bases and J 0 bases, leaving 9 bases between the germline ends. CDR3 length: 14 amino acids. In nucleotides, the CDR3 is TGCAGTGCTAGTTCGGGATTCTCCTACAATGAGCAGTTCTTC. Translating it yields CSASSGFSYNEQFF.

The J gene is TRBJ1-2, the V gene TRBV12-3 or TRBV12-4; no firm D call. The CDR3 is 13 amino acids. Trimming removed 1 base from V and 4 bases from J, with 7 bases in between. The DNA for the CDR3 is TGTGCCAGCAGTTTAGGCGGCCGCTATGGCTACACCTTC. Protein product: CASSLGGRYGYTF.

The chain combines TRBV7-9 with TRBJ2-1; 8 bases are a match to TRBD2. Germline-derived CDR1 and CDR2 are SEHNR and FQNEAQ (reference sequence). V shed 2 bases, J shed 8 bases, and the junction held 11 bases outside the gene matches. The CDR3 is made up of 16 amino acids. Here the CDR3 DNA reads TGTGCCAGCAGCTTACGGGCGGGAGGCTCGGCGGATGAGCAGTTCTTC. Its protein is CASSLRAGGSADEQFF.

The rearrangement links TRBV2 to TRBJ1-1; D is unclear. Looked up from germline, CDR1 is SNHLY and CDR2 is FYNNEI. The CDR3 has 12 residues. The ends were cut back, 7 bases at V and 7 bases at J, with 13 bases in the middle. CDR3 protein: CASTRPPGEAFF. CDR3 coding DNA: TGTGCCAGCACTCGACCCCCTGGTGAAGCTTTCTTT.

The chain combines TRBV11-3 with TRBJ2-7, with a tentative D call TRBD1 (6 bases). Germline V CDR1 and CDR2: SGHNT, YENEEA. The length of the CDR3 is 17 residues. The V gene lost 1 base and the J gene lost 2 bases, with 18 bases spanning the gap. CDR3 region: CASSLGYSTDRAYEQYF. The DNA of the CDR3 is TGTGCCAGCAGCTTAGGATACTCCACGGACAGAGCCTACGAGCAGTACTTC.

This clone was seen a single time. The rearrangement uses TRBV7-3 and TRBJ2-1; tentatively, D is TRBD1 (6 bases). Trimming took off 5 bases at V and 10 bases at J, with 12 bases between the two ends. The CDR3 runs 12 residues. Germline-derived CDR1 and CDR2 are SGHTA and FQGTGA. The CDR3 nucleotides are TGTGCCAGCAGCCCCACAGGGATAGAGCAGTTCTTC. Amino acid sequence: CASSPTGIEQFF.

This chain uses TRBV7-2 with TRBJ2-1; a weak D match, TRBD2 (6 bases). The CDR3 sequence is 15 residues long. Trimming pared 4 bases from V and 2 bases from J, leaving 12 bases between. Germline CDR1 and CDR2: SGHTA and FQGNSA. CDR3 loop: CASSSLAETYNEQFF. The CDR3 DNA reads TGTGCCAGCAGCTCATTAGCGGAAACCTACAATGAGCAGTTCTTC.

This chain links TRBV11-1 with TRBJ1-2; D call uncertain. Germline V lookup: CDR1 SGHAT, CDR2 FQDESV (reference sequence). Trimming pared 3 bases from V and 1 base from J, leaving 15 bases between. The CDR3 has 16 residues. CDR3 nucleotide sequence: TGTGCCAGCAGCTTCCTCTTGGCAGGAGATAACTATGGCTACACCTTC. The encoded protein is CASSFLLAGDNYGYTF.

V gene TRBV29-1 combines with J gene TRBJ2-1; 8 positions match TRBD2. The CDR3 consists of 16 residues. V shed 0 bases and J 7 bases; nucleotides not matched to a gene: 11. Germline V CDR1 and CDR2: SQVTM, ANQGSEA. CDR3 region: CSVEDPLAGRSNEQFF. The CDR3 DNA is TGCAGCGTTGAAGATCCCCTAGCGGGTCGTTCAAATGAGCAGTTCTTC.

This chain connects TRBV12-3 or TRBV12-4 to TRBJ2-7, with D maybe TRBD1 (5 bases). CDR3 length: 11 residues. Trimming left V 5 bases short and J 3 bases short, with 5 bases between. The CDR3 spells CASSRGYEQYF. The CDR3 DNA reads TGTGCCAGCAGTAGGGGCTACGAGCAGTACTTC.

This chain joins TRBV7-2 and TRBJ1-5; D not certain. CDR3 length: 14 residues. V was pared by 1 base and J by 7 bases, with 11 bases between. CDR1 SGHTA and CDR2 FQGNSA come from the germline V gene. CDR3 region: CASSLEGKVQPQHF. DNA for the CDR3: TGTGCCAGCAGCTTAGAAGGAAAGGTCCAGCCCCAGCATTTT.

This clone was detected only a few times. The CDR3 spells CASSRLAGGKTQYF. CDR3 bases: TGTGCCAGCAGCCGACTAGCGGGGGGCAAGACCCAGTACTTC. V and J are TRBV3-1 (or the pseudogene TRBV3-2) and TRBJ2-5; 13 bases agree with TRBD2. V trimming: 4 bases; J trimming: 6 bases; junction bases outside the gene matches: 2. Germline-derived CDR1 and CDR2 are LGHDT and YNNKEL (reference sequence). The CDR3 has 14 residues.

The chain joins TRBV7-3 to TRBJ2-1; D remains ambiguous. Germline CDR1 reads SGHTA; CDR2 reads FQGTGA. V shed 6 bases and J shed 4 bases, with 10 bases lying between them. The CDR3 spans 13 residues. The CDR3 DNA is TGTGCCAGCAGTCCCGGACGATACAATGAGCAGTTCTTC. Its translation is CASSPGRYNEQFF.

The V gene is TRBV7-2, the J gene TRBJ1-2, with 9 bases aligning to TRBD1. Trimming cost V 4 bases and J 2 bases; bases outside gene matches: 2. The CDR3 runs to 14 residues. Germline V gives CDR1 SGHTA, CDR2 FQGNSA. CDR3 nucleotides: TGTGCCAGCAGCTCGGGACAGGGCAACTATGGCTACACCTTC. Encoded protein: CASSSGQGNYGYTF. Full variable domain (missing parts from reference TRBV7-2 and TRBJ1-2): GAGVSQSPSNKVTEKGKDVELRCDPISGHTALYWYRQSLGQGLEFLIYFQGNSAPDKSGLPSDRFSAERTGGSVSTLTIQRTQQEDSAVYLCASSSGQGNYGYTFGSGTRLTVV.

V gene TRBV7-9 combines with J gene TRBJ1-2, with 7 bases identical to TRBD1. The CDR3 contains 14 residues. Germline assignment: CDR1 SEHNR and CDR2 FQNEAQ (reference sequence). The trim removed 2 bases at V and 6 bases at J, leaving 6 bases unmatched. CDR3 sequence (DNA): TGTGCCAGCAGCTTAATAGGGGGCCAGAATGGCTACACCTTC. It is translated as CASSLIGGQNGYTF. Looking up the rest from reference TRBV7-9 and TRBJ1-2 gives the full variable domain: DTGVSQNPRHKITKRGQNVTFRCDPISEHNRLYWYRQTLGQGPEFLTYFQNEAQLEKSRLLSDRFSAERPKGSFSTLEIQRTEQGDSAMYLCASSLIGGQNGYTFGSGTRLTVV.

The chain employs TRBV27 and TRBJ2-1, with a tentative D call TRBD2 (6 bases). Between the trimmed V and J ends, which lost 5 bases and 8 bases, there was a span of 22 bases. The CDR3 is made up of 16 amino acids. The germline V gene has CDR1 MNHEY and CDR2 SMNVEV (reference sequence). CDR3 coding DNA: TGTGCCAGCAGTCAAACCGGGACTCCTGGGTCCTATGAGCAGTTCTTC. As protein: CASSQTGTPGSYEQFF.

CDR3 amino acids: CASSDGDSGRNEQFF. The CDR3 nucleotides read TGTGCCAGCAGTGACGGGGATAGCGGGAGAAATGAGCAGTTCTTC. The chain employs TRBV2 and TRBJ2-1, with 9 positions matching TRBD2. This CDR3 is 15 amino acids long. Germline V gene data show CDR1 as SNHLY and CDR2 as FYNNEI. The junction had 7 bases not matched to a gene; V was cut back by 3 bases and J by 7 bases.

DNA of the CDR3: TGTGCCAGCACCCGAACGGTAGAACGTGATCAGCCCCAGCATTTT. It encodes CASTRTVERDQPQHF. The chain is built from TRBV2 and TRBJ1-5; D is uncertain. The germline V gene encodes CDR1 SNHLY and CDR2 FYNNEI. This CDR3 has 15 amino acids. The V end lost 7 bases, the J end lost 5 bases, and 18 bases lay between the germline ends.